Listed here are 22 T cell receptor beta chains from one sample, sequenced in a study of T cell responses to AZD1222 COVID-19 vaccine (dated by TCRdb to about 2021). The time point label corresponds to: baseline before first vaccination. The library was prepared using the immunoSEQ multiplex PCR assay. Not all clones reach the TCRdb copy of this immuneACCESS table, which keeps in-frame sequences only. Checked studies attribute under half of the gap to unresolved V genes and leave the rest unexplained. This sample gives 95,000 to 150,000 clones in total; around 85% of them show up just once. Of the sample, 6.2% is held by the ten largest clones. Sequences were derived from peripheral blood, sampled on day 0 of AZD1222 vaccination. These receptor sequences come from an adult in good health.

This chain connects TRBV7-2 to TRBJ1-1; D is ambiguous. The CDR3 loop spans 16 amino acids. V shed 2 bases and J shed 4 bases, with 17 bases lying between them. Germline assignment: CDR1 SGHTA and CDR2 FQGNSA. CDR3 loop: CASSLKGAPGSTEAFF. The CDR3 DNA is TGTGCCAGCAGCTTAAAGGGAGCCCCGGGGAGCACTGAAGCTTTCTTT.

This clone was seen more than once but under ten times. This rearrangement joins TRBV14 to TRBJ1-2; 7 bases are a match to TRBD1. Germline assignment: CDR1 SGHDN and CDR2 FVKESK. V lost 1 base to trimming and J lost 4 bases; unmatched junction nucleotides: 9. The CDR3 contains 16 residues. The CDR3 DNA is TGTGCCAGCAGCCAAGGGCTTAACAGGGGCGGCTATGGCTACACCTTC. Encoded protein: CASSQGLNRGGYGYTF.

The rearrangement uses TRBV6-6 and TRBJ2-3, with TRBD2 as a possible D gene (6 bases). Trimming removed 7 bases at V and 2 bases at J, with 13 bases between. There are 14 residues in the CDR3. Germline loops: CDR1 MNHNY, CDR2 SVGAGI (reference sequence). The CDR3 loop reads CASKRDSSTDTQYF. The DNA of the CDR3 is TGTGCCAGCAAGAGGGACTCTTCCACAGATACGCAGTATTTT.

The chain uses TRBV28 and TRBJ1-2; TRBD1 agrees at 7 bases. Germline trimming cut 5 bases from V and 3 bases from J; bases unmatched to any gene: 15. The CDR3 loop spans 17 amino acids. Germline V lookup: CDR1 MDHEN, CDR2 SYDVKM. For the CDR3, the DNA is TGTGCCAGCAGTCGACAGGGTATCGTCGGCGGGGACTATGGCTACACCTTC. Protein sequence: CASSRQGIVGGDYGYTF.

The V and J genes are TRBV3-1 (or the pseudogene TRBV3-2) and TRBJ1-1; TRBD1 matches 8 bases. CDR3 length equals 15 residues. Germline-derived CDR1 and CDR2 are LGHDT and YNNKEL (reference sequence). V was clipped by 3 bases and J by 1 base; unmatched bases: 4. The DNA of the CDR3 is TGTGCCAGCAGCCAGACAGGGGCTGGGAACACTGAAGCTTTCTTT. Translated, it gives CASSQTGAGNTEAFF.

The chain carries TRBV6-5 and TRBJ2-1, with D perhaps matching TRBD2 (6 bases). The CDR3 sequence is 16 residues long. Germline V gene sequence: CDR1 MNHEY, CDR2 SVGAGI. Trimming removed 4 bases at V and 0 bases at J, with 13 bases between. The CDR3 nucleotides read TGTGCCAGCAGTTCCGGGGGACTTGGCTCCTACAATGAGCAGTTCTTC. This gives the protein CASSSGGLGSYNEQFF.

The chain joins TRBV11-3 to TRBJ2-3; 7 positions match TRBD1. V shed 5 bases, J shed 6 bases, and the junction held 11 bases outside the gene matches. Germline-derived CDR1 and CDR2 are SGHNT and YENEEA. CDR3 length: 15 residues. CDR3 nucleotide sequence: TGTGCCAGCAGCCAGGGACAGCACATCAGGGATACGCAGTATTTT. Amino acids: CASSQGQHIRDTQYF.

This clone has a single count. The chain joins TRBV14 to TRBJ2-7; D gene unclear. CDR3 length equals 13 residues. Trimming cost V 2 bases and J 3 bases, with 8 bases left between them. Germline loops: CDR1 SGHDN, CDR2 FVKESK. CDR3 DNA: TGTGCCAGCAGCCAATTTCCTGGCTACGAGCAGTACTTC. Its protein is CASSQFPGYEQYF.

The rearrangement joins TRBV5-6 to TRBJ2-7; D unresolved. Germline V CDR1 and CDR2: SGHDT, YYEEEE. The V end was cut by 4 bases, the J end by 4 bases, with 18 bases between. CDR3 length equals 15 residues. The CDR3 loop is CASSPNLLPSYEQYF. The CDR3 bases are TGTGCCAGCAGCCCAAACCTACTCCCCTCATACGAGCAGTACTTC. The variable domain in full, completed from reference TRBV5-6 and TRBJ2-7, reads DAGVTQSPTHLIKTRGQQVTLRCSPKSGHDTVSWYQQALGQGPQFIFQYYEEEERQRGNFPDRFSGHQFPNYSSELNVNALLLGDSALYLCASSPNLLPSYEQYFGPGTRLTVT.

The J gene is TRBJ2-3, the V gene TRBV6-1; D is ambiguous. Trimming shortened V by 3 bases and J by 3 bases, and 16 bases separated the two germline ends. The CDR3 has 16 amino acids. Germline CDR1 reads MNHNS; CDR2 reads SASEGT. The CDR3: CASSDGWREWTDTQYF. CDR3 coding DNA: TGTGCCAGCAGTGATGGGTGGCGAGAATGGACAGATACGCAGTATTTT.

The chain has TRBV5-1 and TRBJ2-1; 9 nucleotides line up with TRBD1. The CDR3 length is 14 residues. Germline assignment: CDR1 SGHRS and CDR2 YFSETQ. J gave up 11 bases and V 1 base, and 7 bases lay outside the gene matches. The CDR3 loop reads CASSLRTGDLQQFF. The CDR3 coding sequence is TGCGCCAGCAGCTTGAGGACAGGGGATCTCCAGCAGTTCTTC.

V is TRBV9 and J is TRBJ1-4; D gene uncertain. The CDR3 runs 15 residues. The germline CDR1 and CDR2 sequences are SGDLS and YYNGEE. The germline V and J ends were trimmed by 4 bases and 0 bases, with 10 bases remaining between them. The CDR3 loop reads CASSLHSATNEKLFF. CDR3 in DNA: TGTGCCAGCAGCTTACACAGCGCAACTAATGAAAAACTGTTTTTT.

This clone was counted only a few times. The J gene is TRBJ2-2, the V gene TRBV6-5; D possibly uses TRBD1 or TRBD2 (5 bases each). Trimming removed 5 bases from V and 6 bases from J, with 16 bases in between. The CDR3 totals 15 residues. Looked up from germline, CDR1 is MNHEY and CDR2 is SVGAGI. The CDR3, as DNA: TGTGCCAGCAGTCCCCCAGGGACGGTCGCCGGGGAGCTGTTTTTT. Translation: CASSPPGTVAGELFF.

The V and J genes are TRBV11-2 and TRBJ2-3, with TRBD2 matching over 9 bases. CDR3 size: 17 residues. Germline lookup yields CDR1 SGHAT and CDR2 FQNNGV. V dropped 1 base and J dropped 3; count of bases not matched to a gene: 8. CDR3 DNA sequence: TGTGCCAGCAGCTTAGGGCCAGCGGGGGGCCTAACAGATACGCAGTATTTT. Its translation is CASSLGPAGGLTDTQYF.

V is TRBV6-1 and J is TRBJ1-4; the D gene is possibly TRBD1 (5 bases). The CDR3 is 15 residues long. V lost 3 bases and J lost 5, with 13 bases in between. Per the germline V gene, CDR1 is MNHNS and CDR2 is SASEGT. The CDR3 coding sequence is TGTGCCAGCAGTGATTCAGGGATGGCAAATGAAAAACTGTTTTTT. Amino acid sequence: CASSDSGMANEKLFF.

CDR3 in amino acids: CATRRGGVDTQYF. CDR3 bases: TGTGCCACCCGGCGGGGGGGCGTGGATACGCAGTATTTT. J is TRBJ2-3 and V is TRBV6-5; 9 positions agree with TRBD2. CDR1 and CDR2 (germline): MNHEY, SVGAGI. With V trimmed by 10 bases and J by 6 bases, 8 bases remained unmatched. This CDR3 is 13 amino acids long.

The sample holds one count of this clone. This sequence joins TRBV27 and TRBJ1-5; no reliable D call. Looked up from germline, CDR1 is MNHEY and CDR2 is SMNVEV (reference sequence). V gave up 3 bases and J gave up 13 bases, with 16 bases separating them. The CDR3 spans 13 residues. This chain's CDR3 is CASSLNGETPQHF. The DNA of the CDR3 is TGTGCCAGCAGTTTGAACGGGGAGACGCCACAGCATTTT.

This clone was picked up a small number of times. The V call is TRBV7-9, the J call TRBJ2-1; 14 nucleotides match TRBD2. Trimming at V came to 8 bases and at J to 12 bases, leaving 9 bases not matched to a gene. CDR1 is SEHNR, CDR2 FQNEAQ, per germline (reference sequence). The CDR3 extends over 14 amino acids. Written as DNA, the CDR3 is TGTGCCAGCGAACCGGGACTAGCGGGGGACGCGCAGTTCTTC. Protein product: CASEPGLAGDAQFF.

This chain connects TRBV5-4 to TRBJ2-3; the D gene is possibly TRBD2 (5 bases). The germline V gene encodes CDR1 SGHNT and CDR2 YYREEE (reference sequence). Between the trimmed V and J ends, which lost 1 base and 4 bases, there was a span of 7 bases. The CDR3 is 13 amino acids. The CDR3 sequence is CASSLTGADTQYF. The CDR3 DNA sequence: TGTGCCAGCAGCTTGACCGGGGCAGATACGCAGTATTTT.

V and J are TRBV7-9 and TRBJ1-2; D possibly corresponds to TRBD1 (5 bases). The CDR3 consists of 17 residues. CDR1 is SEHNR and CDR2 is FQNEAQ in the germline V gene (reference sequence). Trimming removed 5 bases from V and 7 bases from J, with 26 bases in between. The chain's CDR3 is CASSPAVVQRGYGGYTF. CDR3 nucleotides: TGTGCCAGCAGCCCAGCGGTGGTCCAGCGGGGCTACGGTGGCTACACCTTC. The entire variable domain, with the rest obtained from reference TRBV7-9 and TRBJ1-2, is as follows: DTGVSQNPRHKITKRGQNVTFRCDPISEHNRLYWYRQTLGQGPEFLTYFQNEAQLEKSRLLSDRFSAERPKGSFSTLEIQRTEQGDSAMYLCASSPAVVQRGYGGYTFGSGTRLTVV.

The count of this clone is one. V usage is TRBV7-2 and J usage is TRBJ2-3; TRBD2 aligns across 8 bases. CDR1 is SGHTA and CDR2 is FQGNSA in the germline V gene. The CDR3 is 16 residues long. The junction had 10 bases not matched to a gene; V was cut back by 5 bases and J by 3 bases. The DNA for the CDR3 is TGTGCCAGCAGCCTCGGTGGGCGGGGGGAAACAGATACGCAGTATTTT. Translating gives CASSLGGRGETDTQYF.

The chain links TRBV5-1 to TRBJ1-5, with D uncertain. The CDR3 is 13 amino acids. Germline V gene data show CDR1 as SGHRS and CDR2 as YFSETQ. V was trimmed by 5 bases and J by 0 bases, leaving 6 bases between them. CDR3 loop: CASRWDSNQPQHF. The CDR3 nucleotides are TGCGCCAGCAGGTGGGATAGCAATCAGCCCCAGCATTTT.